The 18 T cell receptor beta chains below all came from one sample that was sequenced in a study of blood T cell repertoires in COVID-19. Libraries were prepared by immunoSEQ multiplex PCR; TCRdb keeps only in-frame clonotypes and omits some of them. The table records 100,000 to 150,000 clones, over 80% of them present only once. The sample comprised peripheral blood. The receptors stem from a woman in her sixties or seventies with acute or convalescent COVID-19.

V gene TRBV4-1 combines with J gene TRBJ2-3, with D possibly matching TRBD2 (6 bases). V lost 5 bases and J lost 0, with 15 bases in between. Germline CDR1 and CDR2: MGHRA and YSYEKL. The CDR3 covers 16 residues. CDR3 in DNA: TGCGCCAGCAGCACAATGGGAGGACTCAGCACAGATACGCAGTATTTT. Protein sequence: CASSTMGGLSTDTQYF.

This chain joins TRBV5-1 and TRBJ1-1, with 9 bases identical to TRBD1. Trimming removed 4 bases from V and 3 bases from J; junction bases left unmatched: 7. The CDR3 is 15 amino acids. CDR1 SGHRS and CDR2 YFSETQ come from the germline V gene. The CDR3, as DNA: TGCGCCAGCAGCGCGAGGACAGGGGACCACACTGAAGCTTTCTTT. Its protein is CASSARTGDHTEAFF. The full variable domain, in which reference TRBV5-1 and TRBJ1-1 provide the parts outside the CDR3, is KAGVTQTPRYLIKTRGQQVTLSCSPISGHRSVSWYQQTPGQGLQFLFEYFSETQRNKGNFPGRFSGRQFSNSRSEMNVSTLELGDSALYLCASSARTGDHTEAFFGQGTRLTVV.

The chain recombines TRBV5-1 with TRBJ2-5; D gene ambiguous. V gave up 5 bases and J gave up 4 bases, with 12 bases separating them. CDR1 and CDR2 from the germline V gene are SGHRS and YFSETQ. The CDR3 loop spans 13 amino acids. CDR3 coding DNA: TGCGCCAGCAGGTACGAGGTGAGAGAGACCCAGTACTTC. It translates to CASRYEVRETQYF.

The chain couples TRBV7-2 to TRBJ1-3; D gene unclear. V was cut by 6 bases and J by 0 bases, with 9 bases left in between. This CDR3 contains 14 residues. The V gene's germline CDR1 is SGHTA and CDR2 FQGNSA. CDR3 amino acids: CASSKEHSGNTIYF. In DNA form, the CDR3 reads TGTGCCAGCAGTAAAGAGCACTCTGGAAACACCATATATTTT. The whole variable domain, filled in from reference TRBV7-2 and TRBJ1-3, reads GAGVSQSPSNKVTEKGKDVELRCDPISGHTALYWYRQSLGQGLEFLIYFQGNSAPDKSGLPSDRFSAERTGGSVSTLTIQRTQQEDSAVYLCASSKEHSGNTIYFGEGSWLTVV.

The chain joins TRBV13 to TRBJ2-1, with 7 bases that match TRBD1. CDR1 is PRHDT, CDR2 FYEKMQ, per germline (reference sequence). Trimming at V came to 2 bases and at J to 3 bases, leaving 7 bases not matched to a gene. CDR3 length: 16 amino acids. CDR3 protein: CASSLKPGQFYNEQFF. The CDR3 nucleotides read TGTGCCAGCAGCTTAAAACCGGGACAGTTCTACAATGAGCAGTTCTTC.

This clone was observed a single time. The chain has TRBV5-1 and TRBJ1-5, with TRBD1 identical over 7 bases. The junction had 4 bases not matched to a gene; V was cut back by 3 bases and J by 4 bases. This CDR3 region has 14 residues. The germline V gene has CDR1 SGHRS and CDR2 YFSETQ. This CDR3 reads CASSWGQPNQPQHF. In DNA, the CDR3 is TGCGCCAGCAGCTGGGGACAGCCAAATCAGCCCCAGCATTTT.

This chain uses TRBV27 with TRBJ1-5; 8 bases are a match to TRBD1. The CDR3 is 16 residues long. Germline CDR1 reads MNHEY; CDR2 reads SMNVEV (reference sequence). The J segment lost 4 bases and the V segment lost 5 bases, leaving 10 bases of the junction unmatched. The CDR3 loop reads CASSLPLGQGNQPQHF. CDR3 DNA: TGTGCCAGCAGTCTCCCCTTAGGACAGGGAAATCAGCCCCAGCATTTT.

The chain recombines TRBV5-1 with TRBJ2-5; 7 positions match TRBD1. The CDR3 is 15 residues long. The junction had 10 bases not matched to a gene; V was cut back by 4 bases and J by 4 bases. Germline CDR1 SGHRS, CDR2 YFSETQ. CDR3 in amino acids: CASSGGQPGGETQYF. CDR3 in DNA: TGCGCCAGCAGCGGGGGACAGCCCGGCGGAGAGACCCAGTACTTC.

This clone showed up just once. The rearrangement uses TRBV24-1 and TRBJ2-1; maybe TRBD2 (7 bases). CDR1 is KGHDR, CDR2 SFDVKD, per germline. The CDR3 runs to 18 residues. Trimming cost V 3 bases and J 12 bases, with 29 bases left between them. The CDR3 DNA is TGTGCCACCAGTGATCTTGCCTCCCCGCGGGGGCCGGGAGGTAGGCAGTTCTTC. This codes for CATSDLASPRGPGGRQFF.

The rearrangement links TRBV10-3 to TRBJ1-1; no clear D. The CDR3 covers 11 residues. Germline V gene sequence: CDR1 ENHRY, CDR2 SYGVKD. V lost 6 bases, J lost 1 base, and 3 bases lay in between. The CDR3 reads CAIRQNTEAFF. CDR3 bases: TGTGCCATCAGACAGAACACTGAAGCTTTCTTT.

The chain has TRBV5-4 and TRBJ1-4, with TRBD1 matching over 9 bases. CDR3 length: 14 amino acids. Germline CDR1 reads SGHNT; CDR2 reads YYREEE (reference sequence). The V gene end was trimmed by 1 base and the J gene end by 7 bases; junction bases not matched to a gene: 2. CDR3 region: CASSLMTGGEKLFF. CDR3 in DNA: TGTGCCAGCAGCTTGATGACAGGGGGTGAAAAACTGTTTTTT.

The chain employs TRBV5-5 and TRBJ1-5; 7 bases map to TRBD1. In germline, CDR1 is SGHKS, CDR2 YYEKEE (reference sequence). CDR3 length equals 14 residues. J was trimmed by 6 bases and V by 0 bases; bases with no gene match: 3. The DNA of the CDR3 is TGTGCCAGCAGCTTGGAAGGGGGCGGTCAGCCCCAGCATTTT. Its protein product is CASSLEGGGQPQHF.

This clone was found once. The chain uses TRBV24-1 and TRBJ2-2; 10 positions match TRBD1. CDR1 and CDR2 (germline): KGHDR, SFDVKD. V lost 5 bases to trimming and J lost 6 bases; unmatched junction nucleotides: 5. CDR3 length: 15 amino acids. The DNA for the CDR3 is TGTGCCACCAGTGGAGACAGGGGGCGCCCCGGGGAGCTGTTTTTT. Encoded protein: CATSGDRGRPGELFF.

This clone has a handful of counts. The chain is built from TRBV29-1 and TRBJ1-2; TRBD1 aligns across 9 bases. The CDR3 has 11 amino acids. Germline loops: CDR1 SQVTM, CDR2 ANQGSEA. The V gene end was trimmed by 7 bases and the J gene end by 6 bases; junction bases not matched to a gene: 3. In DNA, the CDR3 is TGCAGCGACCGACAGGGGGATGGCTACACCTTC. Amino acid sequence: CSDRQGDGYTF.

As DNA, the CDR3 is TGTGCCAGCAGCTTAGCGGGCACTAGCACAGATACGCAGTATTTT. Amino acid sequence: CASSLAGTSTDTQYF. The chain carries TRBV7-3 and TRBJ2-3, with D tentatively TRBD2 (5 bases). CDR3 length: 15 amino acids. Germline V gene sequence: CDR1 SGHTA, CDR2 FQGTGA. V was pared by 2 bases and J by 0 bases, with 9 bases between.

This clone was seen repeatedly, ten times or more. The V call is TRBV5-1, the J call TRBJ1-1, with TRBD1 matching over 8 bases. Germline CDR1 and CDR2: SGHRS and YFSETQ. J was trimmed by 1 base and V by 4 bases; bases with no gene match: 3. The CDR3 length is 14 residues. The CDR3 sequence is CASSRGTGNTEAFF. The CDR3 nucleotides read TGCGCCAGCAGCAGGGGGACAGGGAACACTGAAGCTTTCTTT.

The rearrangement links TRBV7-3 to TRBJ1-2, with 8 positions matching TRBD1. CDR1 and CDR2 from the germline V gene are SGHTA and FQGTGA. The CDR3 runs 14 residues. The V gene end was trimmed by 4 bases and the J gene end by 6 bases; junction bases not matched to a gene: 7. Here the CDR3 DNA reads TGTGCCAGCAGCTCCGGACAGGGATTAGATGGCTACACCTTC. Translation gives CASSSGQGLDGYTF.

The CDR3 DNA reads as TGTGCCAGCTCACCCTTCGACTTACAGGGGTCCAACGAGCAGTACTTC. Amino acid sequence: CASSPFDLQGSNEQYF. This chain uses TRBV18 with TRBJ2-7; 7 nucleotides agree with TRBD1. Germline V gene data show CDR1 as KGHSH and CDR2 as LQKENI. Germline trimming cut 3 bases from V and 5 bases from J; bases unmatched to any gene: 13. CDR3 length: 16 residues.